This paragraph covers one TCR beta chain sequence. These data originate in a study of blood T cell repertoires in COVID-19. Generated by immunoSEQ multiplex PCR, the TCRdb table keeps only in-frame clones and is missing some. The sample lists about 31,000 clones, roughly 90% occurring once. The CDR3 loop spans 21 amino acids. With V trimmed by 0 bases and J by 6 bases, 19 bases remained unmatched. CDR1 is KGHDR and CDR2 is SFDVKD in the germline V gene. The clonotype was recovered from a human donor with active COVID-19. The donor label of this sample is uncertain. Sequences were obtained from peripheral blood. The chain uses TRBV24-1 and TRBJ2-2; 9 nucleotides align to TRBD2. CDR3 region: CATSDLRGNARLAGYSGELFF. The CDR3, as DNA: TGTGCCACCAGTGATTTGAGGGGCAACGCGAGGCTAGCGGGATACTCCGGGGAGCTGTTTTTT.